The entry below gives a single T cell receptor beta chain sequence along with its context. The sample belongs to a study of T cell repertoires in cytomegalovirus infection. Study context: TCR beta signatures that were public indicated CMV infection and matching HLA type.

The ends lost 1 base at V and 0 bases at J; junction bases unmatched: 3. From germline, CDR1 is SNHLY and CDR2 FYNNEI. The CDR3 has 16 amino acids. TCRdb reanalysed the reads using MiXCR and keeps one entry per CDR3 protein. The sample records 500,000 or so distinct CDR3 sequences, 16% being singletons. The rearrangement joins TRBV2 to TRBJ2-1; 7 nucleotides match TRBD2. Sample: CD8+ T cells from PBMCs. The sequence derives from a human donor in good health (CMV status not recorded). Some clones in this sample may be carry-over from other donors' samples. CDR3 nucleotides: TGTGCCAGCAGTGAAGGGGGGGGGAGCTCCTACAATGAGCAGTTCTTC. This encodes CASSEGGGSSYNEQFF.